This T cell receptor (beta chain) is drawn from a study of metastatic and nonmetastatic thyroid tumors. Regarding this clone: Its antigen is not known.

The CDR3 runs 14 residues. V dropped 0 bases and J dropped 1 base, with 6 bases sitting between them. Germline values: CDR1 SEHNR, CDR2 FQNEAQ (reference sequence). Study-level findings and limits: A significant increase in TCR beta diversity was reportedly seen in malignant thyroid tumors relative to benign nodules, in blood and tumor.

Study processing details: The study took CDR3 differences across clinicopathological groups and made a distant-metastasis classifier for papillary thyroid cancer from them. TCRdb reprocessed the PCR reads via MiXCR. These V and J calls originate from TCRdb's pipeline instead of the authors' own analysis. The data contain about 93,000 clones, about an eighth of them seen just once; the ten biggest clones take up about 11%. All patients were treatment-naive before thyroid surgery. V and J are TRBV7-9 and TRBJ1-2; D is unresolved. This sequence originates from a female donor with papillary thyroid cancer or a benign thyroid nodule (not recorded which). Some clones in this sample may be carry-over from other donors' samples. The sequenced sample consisted of blood. As DNA, the CDR3 is TGTGCCAGCAGCTTAGCATCCAGTAACTATGGCTACACCTTC. This sequence encodes CASSLASSNYGYTF.